This T cell receptor beta chain was profiled in a study of CD8 T cells in Susac syndrome. For the study at large: Of the sequenced Susac syndrome patients, more than five had active disease and fewer than ten were in remission.

Random hexamers were used to reverse transcribe the RNA input (0.5 to 1 ug). Via MiXCR, TCRdb re-called the immunoSEQ multiplex PCR reads, giving one row per CDR3 protein. Here the sample spans roughly 100,000 distinct CDR3 sequences, roughly 94% being singletons. TEMRA cells were enriched by FACS, while CD8+ and CD4+ T cells were obtained through a negative isolation that was performed magnetically. A single count supports this clonotype. This receptor was obtained from a human donor with Susac syndrome. Material: CD8+ T cells from PBMCs.

CDR3 sequence: CASWGPDEQYF. CDR3 nucleotides: TGTGCCAGCTGGGGGCCGGACGAGCAGTACTTC. The rearrangement links TRBV7-9 to TRBJ2-7, with D possibly TRBD1 on 6 matching bases. V was shortened by 8 bases and J by 5 bases, with 10 bases between the two germline ends. Germline lookup yields CDR1 SEHNR and CDR2 FQNEAQ (reference sequence). This CDR3 is built from 11 residues. Together with reference TRBV7-9 and TRBJ2-7, the CDR3 gives the full variable domain: DTGVSQNPRHKITKRGQNVTFRCDPISEHNRLYWYRQTLGQGPEFLTYFQNEAQLEKSRLLSDRFSAERPKGSFSTLEIQRTEQGDSAMYLCASWGPDEQYFGPGTRLTVT.